This passage covers 3 T cell receptor beta chains from one sample sequenced in a study of PD-1 blockade in classical Hodgkin lymphoma (dated by TCRdb to between 2020 and 2021). The sample's time point, from its label and the paper: cycle 4 day 1 (C4D1), after 5 to 7 weeks of nivolumab. All trial patients had relapsed after autologous stem cell transplantation, with cohorts A, B and C differing in prior brentuximab vedotin exposure. Magnetic negative selection with a Miltenyi CD4+ T cell isolation kit was used to purify CD4+ T cells from thawed PBMCs. Libraries were built with the immunoSEQ multiplex PCR assay. This is the immuneACCESS table as TCRdb keeps it, with only in-frame sequences that have V and J called. A part of the clones is gone; compared with another copy, unresolved V genes explain less than half, and the rest is unexplained. The sample has 15,000 to 20,000 clones on record, roughly 80% of them singletons. 2% to 2.5% of the sample comes from the top ten.

The source was CD4+ T cells from blood, collected before the fourth cycle of nivolumab. The receptors come from a human donor with classical Hodgkin lymphoma.

J is TRBJ2-1 and V is TRBV10-1; 8 bases are a match to TRBD2. V lost 2 bases, J lost 15 bases, and 9 bases stayed unmatched. The CDR3 is 13 amino acids. The germline V gene encodes CDR1 WNHNN and CDR2 SYGVQD (reference sequence). DNA for the CDR3: TGCGCCAGCAGTGAGGGCGGGAGGAGGAGAAGGTTCTTC. Its translation is CASSEGGRRRRFF.

In this sample, this clone is medium-sized. The chain carries TRBV30 and TRBJ2-1, with 8 bases lining up with TRBD2. The ends lost 0 bases at V and 4 bases at J; junction bases unmatched: 2. CDR3 size: 14 residues. Germline V gene lookup returns CDR1 GTSNPN and CDR2 SVGIG (reference sequence). The CDR3 region is CAWSVTSGYNEQFF. CDR3 DNA: TGTGCCTGGAGTGTAACTAGCGGATACAATGAGCAGTTCTTC.

This clone was seen a handful of times. V usage is TRBV19 and J usage is TRBJ1-1; no definite D call. V was clipped by 4 bases and J by 1 base, with 10 bases between them. Germline V gene data show CDR1 as LNHDA and CDR2 as SQIVND (reference sequence). The length of the CDR3 is 14 residues. CDR3 sequence (DNA): TGTGCCAGTAGTAGATCGGGATGGAACACTGAAGCTTTCTTT. Its protein is CASSRSGWNTEAFF.